This is a list of T cell receptor beta chains from one sample in a study of blood T cell repertoires in COVID-19. Here immunoSEQ multiplex PCR was the method, and the copy in TCRdb shows in-frame clones only, minus some. There are about 180,000 clones in the sample; roughly 85% occur only once, and around 5% lies in the top ten. The sample taken for sequencing was peripheral blood. All receptors come from a woman between 50 and 59 years old with COVID-19, enrolled during active disease. Each CDR3 is given without its conserved first and last residue.

TRBJ2-2	TRBV3-1/TRBV3-2	ASSQVVTGNTGELF
TRBJ1-1	TRBV13	ASSSRTGGTEAF
TRBJ1-3	TRBV19	ASSHGNTIY
TRBJ1-1	TRBV27	ASSPLRGQGNTEAF
TRBJ2-2	TRBV7-9	ASSSRPGTNTGELF
TRBJ1-1	TRBV18	ASSPLVAEAF
TRBJ1-2	TRBV14	ASSQALRGYT
TRBJ1-2	TRBV3-1/TRBV3-2	ASSQNRGYGYT
TRBJ1-1	TRBV27	ASGTEGQGLMNTEAF
TRBJ1-1	TRBV10-3	AISDVKGRAYGTEAF
TRBJ2-5	TRBV5-4	ASSLLRGVQETQY
TRBJ2-5	TRBV28	ASRETSGGPLRKAQY
TRBJ1-1	TRBV19	ASSFPDRANTEAF
TRBJ2-1	TRBV18	ASSPLRYNEQF
TRBJ2-4	TRBV6-1	ASSELDRGLAKNIQY
TRBJ1-3	TRBV19	ASSIQGYGNTIY
TRBJ1-2	TRBV7-9	ASSQKQGAIYGYT
TRBJ2-1	TRBV21-1	ASSQYQNRGVWQF
TRBJ1-1	TRBV20-1	SALGDTEAF
TRBJ2-7	TRBV7-2	ASSSTHSYEQY
TRBJ1-6	TRBV5-1	ASSLTGARNSPLH
TRBJ2-1	TRBV11-3	ASSPGTSGGRMQF
TRBJ2-1	TRBV5-6	ASSLSQGANEQF
TRBJ2-1	TRBV6-1	ASSDMFSSYNEQF
TRBJ2-2	TRBV28	ASSKRTVANTGELF
TRBJ2-7	TRBV27	ASSPHSGGGLEQY
TRBJ2-1	TRBV4-2	ASSQQSGTSGDAEQF
TRBJ1-2	TRBV3-1/TRBV3-2	ASSPTGTGNYGYT
TRBJ2-1	TRBV3-1/TRBV3-2	ASSQEPGGRDWGNEQF
TRBJ2-7	TRBV10-3	AINDSAYEQY
TRBJ2-3	TRBV7-9	ASSPGTGADTQY
TRBJ2-2	TRBV5-5	ASSLRGGGGSFGELF
TRBJ2-1	TRBV28	ASSSAGVVNEQF
TRBJ2-3	TRBV10-3	AISDSGASGRTDTQY
TRBJ2-1	TRBV7-3	ASSLGQGAYNEQF
TRBJ2-7	TRBV28	ATEGQSSYEQY
TRBJ2-3	TRBV18	ASSPEILAGDSTDTQY
TRBJ2-7	TRBV25-1	ASSGADRAYEQY
TRBJ2-2	TRBV6-6	ASTGTGNTGELF
TRBJ2-7	TRBV9	ASSLTSGAHEQY
TRBJ2-2	TRBV19	ASSIEGPGELF
TRBJ2-7	TRBV19	ASSPGTGYGEQY
TRBJ1-5	TRBV4-3	ASSRTQGYQPQH
TRBJ1-5	TRBV4-3	ASSSGQGVDQPQH
TRBJ2-3	TRBV28	ASRSGISTDTQY
TRBJ1-4	TRBV12-5	ASGLEPTNEKLF